This T cell receptor (beta chain) is drawn from a study of cytomegalovirus exposure and HLA in healthy donors (TCRdb year 2017). The study in broad terms: An earlier analysis of some 600 of the donors reported about 280 Gb of sequence data and 117 million unique TCR beta sequences obtained from about 180 million T cells. Class I and class II HLA loci were covered by the typing at four-digit resolution. Roughly 300 gigabases of sequencing data and 70 million to 95 million unique TCR sequences made up an early release that covered approximately 620 HLA-typed donors. Of the roughly 400 genotyped donors, about 84% fell in the genetic ancestry cluster associated with self-reported Caucasian donors. The study profiled the T cell repertoires of approximately 700 subjects by immunosequencing and related them to cytomegalovirus serostatus. A separate validation cohort of over a hundred different subjects was used in addition to the 666-subject first cohort. An earlier analysis of several hundred of the donors applied high-throughput TCR beta sequencing to assess whether each TCR beta V gene segment acted as functional or pseudogenic. Donor age, sex, ethnicity and CMV serostatus were collected together with the repertoire data. Among around 400 genotyped donors of the cohort, an average of about 240,000 unique TCR beta nucleotide sequences were sequenced per donor, roughly a sixth of them non-productive. A later analysis re-analyzed previously published TCR beta repertoires from 650 to 800 donors and added high-resolution HLA genotyping to study TCR occurrence patterns. In a later genetic analysis, genome-wide SNP genotypes for about 55% of the roughly 700 donors were used, and that subset was treated as a discovery cohort. Every repertoire in the discovery cohort had been generated on one and the same sequencing platform. The aim of the study was to test whether cataloging public T cell receptors could identify signatures of past pathogen exposure. Because of strong linkage in the cohort, 4 to 6 DR-DQ haplotypes were treated as single units for association and clustering. Rather than using new phenotypic data, the later analysis identified candidate immune exposures from TCR beta sequences and from how often those sequences occurred across donors. To predict cytomegalovirus infection status, the study brought together high-throughput TCR immunosequencing, statistical association of individual TCRs with disease status, and machine learning. Typing coverage differed by locus: A, B, C, DRB1 and DQB1 were typed in about 620-640 donors, DQA1 in roughly 500, DPA1 in some 600, and DPB1 in roughly 450. What the authors observed across the whole study: In this cohort, only TCR beta chains were sequenced, and detectable features were limited by the absence of alpha or paired-chain data. A cluster of highly shared sequence variants was judged likely to represent a technical artifact of the sequencing pipeline. A further reported finding was that TCR beta sequences accurately predicted the HLA-A and HLA-B alleles for most subjects in the first cohort. In the study, about 150 TCR beta chains were listed as associated with cytomegalovirus. Because some donors lacked HLA typing at each locus, the association tests relied only on the typed subset. The presence/absence analyses assumed that sequencing depth was roughly uniform across donors, and that assumption may not be true. When HLA alleles, especially DR and DQ, strongly co-occurred, attributing TCR associations to individual alleles was difficult. According to the authors, the approach could potentially be generalized to other disease states and immunological phenotypes. Several of the top co-occurrence clusters appeared to be linked to parvovirus B19, influenza, CMV and Epstein-Barr virus, according to a later analysis. About 17 rarely observed V segments, including chromosome 9 orphons, were excluded from the earlier analysis of about 610 of the donors because counts were too low. A later analysis found that TCR association rates varied across HLA loci, with DRB1 alleles showing the most associated TCRs and HLA-C alleles the fewest. Specific HLA alleles were associated with roughly 17,000 TCR beta sequences at a false discovery rate of 0.05 in a later analysis. An earlier analysis of approximately 540 of the donors showed that most TCR beta V segments appeared in productive rearrangements either about 90% or about 30% of the time, which broadly matched IMGT annotations. Correlated functional status among segregating V segments might reflect linkage disequilibrium, but an unknown experimental factor could not be ruled out. V-gene and J-gene trimming of TCR beta chains was associated with a missense DCLRE1C variant in a later genetic analysis, and the association was replicated in an independent cohort. According to a later analysis, most CMV-associated TCR beta chains appeared to be HLA-restricted, and the HLA associations seemed to be driven largely by CMV exposure. Some IMGT-functional V segments, including TRBV6-2 and TRBV6-3, could not be distinguished by the 87-base-pair reads and were therefore excluded. Cytomegalovirus status was reported to be diagnosed by the classifier with high specificity and sensitivity in both the original and validation cohorts. Compared with equally common non-associated chains, HLA-associated TCR beta chains in a later analysis were more clonally expanded and had lower generation probabilities. Most TCR sequences were seen in very few donors, while some public TCRs were found in many individuals. In vitro tests confirmed that a few of the cytomegalovirus-associated TCR beta chains recognize cytomegalovirus antigens. The only immune exposure information available for the cohort was CMV serostatus. Compared with the roughly 700-donor mean, donors in an Asian-associated ancestry cluster had fewer N-insertions in productive TCRs, according to a later genetic analysis.

Trimming removed 7 bases from V and 3 bases from J; the gene matches leave 4 bases unexplained. There are 13 amino acids in the CDR3, from cysteine to phenylalanine inclusive. The read is trimmed to its CDR3 DNA, 39 bases read in frame from base 1. According to the germline V gene, CDR1 reads SGHTA and CDR2 reads FQGNSA. Libraries were built with the immunoSEQ multiplex PCR assay. For the multiplex PCR, a mixture combining 60 forward primers for TCR Vbeta segments and 13 reverse primers for TCR Jbeta segments was used. The CDR3 region of rearranged TCR beta genes was amplified from genomic DNA with a multiplex PCR assay. Amplified TCR beta libraries were sequenced as 87-base-pair reads on the Illumina HiSeq System. As for how the authors treated the data: Across the 500 to 850 repertoires, a later analysis counted tens of millions of unique TCR beta chains, 9.5 million to 13 million of which were shared by at least two donors. To remove PCR and sequencing errors, raw reads were error-corrected and collapsed into unique sequences using a nearest-neighbor algorithm that merged closely related sequences. To assign V, D and J gene segments, CDR3 sequences were aligned to IMGT reference sequences. For a sequence to be retained, at least a six-nucleotide match to both a V gene segment and a J gene segment was required. Rearrangements were classified as productive when the CDR3 lacked stop codons and remained in frame with V and J, and all other rearrangements were classified as non-productive. CDR3 was defined by IMGT convention, running from the second conserved V-encoded cysteine to the conserved J-encoded phenylalanine. The earlier analysis of 587 of the donors excluded sequences that lacked an unambiguous match to a single V gene segment. In an earlier analysis of a few hundred of the donors, V segments were called functional above 56.7% productive rearrangements and were called segregating when the between-donor standard deviation exceeded 5%. A statistical classification framework was built for diagnosing cytomegalovirus status from the catalog of TCR beta chain sequences. In a later analysis, V and J genes were assigned by comparing TCR nucleotide sequences against IMGT/GENE-DB human TR gene sequences. In a later analysis, CDR3 sequences and most-parsimonious VDJ recombination scenarios were assigned using the TCRdist pipeline. A later analysis defined each TCR beta chain by its CDR3 amino acid sequence plus V-gene family, and excluded reads lacking a unique V-gene family. A later analysis removed 550 to 700 highly shared, low-generation-probability nucleotide sequences to deal with suspected cross-contamination and a sequencing artifact. In a later analysis, a clonal expansion index was calculated for each public chain from normalized within-repertoire ranks of inferred template counts. Generation probabilities in a later analysis came from a VDJ recombination model fitted to out-of-frame rearrangements, and those results were checked against IGoR. In a later analysis, hypergeometric tests were used to score TCR-TCR, TCR-HLA and TCR-CMV co-occurrence, with a repertoire-size bias correction applied to TCR pairs. In a later analysis, false discovery rates were estimated by permuting HLA or CMV assignments 20 times. In a later analysis, co-occurring TCRs were grouped using DBSCAN, with TCRdist sequence similarity added in when clustering inside HLA-allele-positive subsets. Repertoires with fewer than 30,000 or more than 120,000 public chains, plus five repertoires with anomalous nucleotide sharing, were excluded from co-occurrence clustering. Here the immuneACCESS table is served through TCRdb, limited to in-frame sequences with V and J called. Missing clones are a known gap in these copies; in checked studies unresolved V genes cover under half, and the rest lacks a known reason. The V and J calls and clone size are taken from that table; D and trimming were inferred from the DNA. The sample table records about 180,000 clones; 80% to 90% of these occur just once. In total, the top ten clones hold approximately 5% of the sample.

In total, about 650 healthy bone marrow donors made up the cohort. At the time of sampling, every cohort member was nominally healthy, though immune exposures that went unrecorded were likely present. The donor tested CMV seropositive, placing the donor among the approximately 290 seropositive members of the cohort. Each donor provided a peripheral blood sample, and peripheral blood mononuclear cells were used for TCR beta sequencing. The Qiagen DNeasy Blood Extraction Kit was used to extract genomic DNA from the blood cell samples. Worth noting for this clone: Its binding antigen is unknown. The record has no base qualities; no much larger clone is one base away.

The chain links TRBV7-2 with TRBJ2-7; 9 bases in the junction line up with TRBD1. Sequenced material: PBMCs. The sequence was obtained from a woman in her late teens or twenties in good health and CMV-seropositive. CDR3 reads: CASKGTGNYEQYF. Here is the DNA: TGTGCCAGCAAAGGGACAGGGAACTACGAGCAGTACTTC.